This is a list of T cell receptor beta chains from one sample in a study of T cell responses to AZD1222 COVID-19 vaccine. Measured with immunoSEQ multiplex PCR; TCRdb has only the in-frame clones, and not every one. The sample has approximately 190,000 clones, roughly 93% seen once. The starting material was peripheral blood, obtained on day 0 of AZD1222 vaccination. All receptors come from an adult in good health. Both conserved end residues are part of each CDR3. D genes are given only for firm matches. Size tells how often a clone was seen (once, few, many) or the class of an expanded clone, and some rows leave it out.

>-|TRBD1|TRBJ2-7|TRBV10-2
CASSEFIAQGVSYEQYF
TGCGCCAGCAGTGAGTTCATTGCCCAGGGGGTATCCTACGAGCAGTACTTC
>few|-|TRBJ1-6|TRBV13
CASSLVMGKWESPLHF
TGTGCCAGCAGCTTAGTTATGGGGAAATGGGAATCACCCCTCCACTTT
>-|TRBD2|TRBJ2-7|TRBV29-1
CSVVTGLAGASLPYEQYF
TGCAGCGTTGTCACGGGACTAGCGGGAGCCAGCCTCCCCTACGAGCAGTACTTC
>few|-|TRBJ1-3|TRBV7-8
CASSLGEARTNTIYF
TGTGCCAGCAGCTTAGGTGAGGCGAGGACGAACACCATATATTTT
>-|-|TRBJ2-7|TRBV3-1/TRBV3-2
CASSQDRRPLEKYF
TGTGCCAGCAGCCAAGATCGACGACCGCTTGAGAAGTACTTC
>-|TRBD1|TRBJ1-2|TRBV7-9
CASARDRGTFGYTF
TGTGCCAGCGCCCGGGACAGGGGGACTTTTGGCTACACCTTC
>-|TRBD1|TRBJ1-4|TRBV6-5
CASSYSRDRGEKLFF
TGTGCCAGCAGTTACTCACGGGACAGGGGGGAAAAACTGTTTTTT
>-|-|TRBJ1-5|TRBV5-1
CASRPGTSNQPQHF
TGCGCCAGCAGGCCCGGGACCTCCAATCAGCCCCAGCATTTT
>-|TRBD2|TRBJ2-7|TRBV3-1/TRBV3-2
CASSPGLAIEQYF
TGTGCCAGCAGCCCGGGACTAGCGATCGAGCAGTACTTC
>-|TRBD2|TRBJ2-4|TRBV4-3
CASSQDLTSGAQGIQYF
TGCGCCAGCAGCCAAGATTTAACTAGCGGGGCCCAAGGCATTCAGTACTTC
>-|-|TRBJ1-5|TRBV7-2
CASSLVGLNQPQHF
TGTGCCAGCAGCTTGGTCGGCCTCAATCAGCCCCAGCATTTT
>-|-|TRBJ1-6|TRBV27
CASSLSGRLNSPLHF
TGTGCCAGCAGTTTATCCGGACGGCTTAATTCACCCCTCCACTTT
>-|TRBD2|TRBJ2-1|TRBV19
CASSIASGTYNEQFF
TGTGCCAGTAGTATAGCTAGCGGTACCTACAATGAGCAGTTCTTC
>-|-|TRBJ1-5|TRBV27
CASSLTVNQPQHF
TGTGCCAGCAGTTTAACGGTCAATCAGCCCCAGCATTTT
>-|-|TRBJ2-5|TRBV7-8
CASSPKSGSTGETQYF
TGTGCCAGCAGCCCTAAGAGCGGCTCCACCGGAGAGACCCAGTACTTC
>once|-|TRBJ1-1|TRBV6-5
CASSYSVETGSEAFF
TGTGCCAGCAGTTACTCGGTCGAGACAGGCTCTGAAGCTTTCTTT
>-|-|TRBJ2-7|TRBV27
CASSSYEQYF
TGTGCCAGCAGCTCCTACGAGCAGTACTTC
>-|-|TRBJ1-5|TRBV6-1
CASSEEVRVTNQPQHF
TGTGCCAGCAGTGAAGAGGTAAGGGTGACAAATCAGCCCCAGCATTTT
>-|-|TRBJ1-1|TRBV27
CASTSSRVTEAFF
TGTGCCAGCACCTCATCCAGGGTTACTGAAGCTTTCTTT
>-|-|TRBJ1-2|TRBV15
CATSRGSGKDGNYGYTF
TGTGCCACCAGCAGAGGTTCGGGTAAGGACGGTAACTATGGCTACACCTTC
>-|TRBD2|TRBJ2-5|TRBV27
CATQVMWASGSETQYF
TGTGCCACCCAAGTTATGTGGGCTAGCGGGAGTGAGACCCAGTACTTC
>-|-|TRBJ2-1|TRBV6-5
CASMLARDEQFF
TGTGCCAGCATGCTAGCGAGGGATGAGCAGTTCTTC
>once|TRBD2|TRBJ2-1|TRBV7-9
CASIQGGRRAYNEQFF
TGTGCCAGCATCCAGGGAGGGCGGAGAGCCTACAATGAGCAGTTCTTC
>-|-|TRBJ2-7|TRBV6-5
CATTDRSYEQYF
TGTGCCACAACAGACAGAAGCTACGAGCAGTACTTC
>-|TRBD1|TRBJ2-7|TRBV5-4
CASSLEPGGKDEQYF
TGTGCCAGCAGCTTGGAGCCAGGGGGCAAGGACGAGCAGTACTTC
>-|TRBD1|TRBJ2-7|TRBV29-1
CSVPGGGSYEQYF
TGCAGCGTCCCAGGGGGTGGCTCCTACGAGCAGTACTTC
>once|-|TRBJ1-1|TRBV2
CASSLSPANTEAFF
TGTGCCAGCAGTTTATCTCCAGCGAACACTGAAGCTTTCTTT
>-|-|TRBJ1-1|TRBV29-1
CSVAGTTEAFF
TGCAGCGTGGCAGGGACAACTGAAGCTTTCTTT
>-|-|TRBJ2-1|TRBV27
CASSWANNYNEQFF
TGTGCCAGCAGTTGGGCGAATAACTACAATGAGCAGTTCTTC
>-|-|TRBJ2-5|TRBV21-1
CASSKGPEETQYF
TGTGCCAGCAGCAAGGGACCCGAAGAGACCCAGTACTTC
>-|-|TRBJ1-6|TRBV11-2
CASSSSDRLAYNSPLHF
TGTGCCAGCAGCTCCTCAGACAGACTGGCCTATAATTCACCCCTCCACTTT
>-|-|TRBJ1-2|TRBV7-2
CASSFGEQVLSTF
TGTGCCAGCAGCTTCGGTGAACAGGTCTTATCCACCTTC
>-|-|TRBJ1-5|TRBV28
CATDRSNQPQHF
TGTGCCACCGACAGGAGCAATCAGCCCCAGCATTTT
>-|-|TRBJ2-3|TRBV9
CASSPPEGPTDTQYF
TGTGCCAGCAGCCCGCCGGAGGGGCCCACAGATACGCAGTATTTT
>-|-|TRBJ1-5|TRBV19
CASTVDKTRGQPQHF
TGTGCCAGTACCGTCGACAAGACCCGGGGACAGCCCCAGCATTTT
>few|-|TRBJ1-4|TRBV2
CASSLSSWGEKLFF
TGTGCCAGCTCTTTGAGCTCTTGGGGTGAAAAACTGTTTTTT
>-|-|TRBJ2-2|TRBV9
CASSVVQNLPGELFF
TGTGCCAGCAGCGTAGTACAGAATCTGCCCGGGGAGCTGTTTTTT
>-|-|TRBJ2-5|TRBV9
CASSVALGETQYF
TGTGCCAGCAGCGTAGCCTTGGGGGAGACCCAGTACTTC
>-|TRBD2|TRBJ2-2|TRBV19
CASSKRGEGGLDTGELFF
TGTGCCAGTAGCAAACGGGGGGAGGGAGGCTTGGACACCGGGGAGCTGTTTTTT